The clone carrying this T cell receptor beta chain was seen many times. This specimen comes from a study of Graves' ophthalmopathy and Graves' hyperthyroidism. About the research overall: Untreated patients at initial diagnosis provided peripheral blood.

Amplification targeted the TCR beta CDR3 regions, with RNA transcripts as the source material. The library came from an HTBI-primed first-round RT-PCR and a second-round multiplex PCR. MiXCR, run by TCRdb on the multiplex PCR reads, gives a single entry per CDR3 protein. The repertoire holds about 210,000 distinct CDR3 sequences, with just under 30% as singletons. Germline CDR1 SGHRS, CDR2 YFSETQ. Trimming removed 1 base from V and 5 bases from J, with 10 bases in between. CDR3 length: 13 residues. This receptor was obtained from a man aged 50-60 years with Graves' ophthalmopathy. This rearrangement joins TRBV5-1 to TRBJ2-7; D might be TRBD2 (6 bases). The sequenced sample consisted of peripheral blood. The CDR3 region has the DNA TGCGCCAGCAGCTTGACGGGACTGGACGAGCAGTACTTC. Residues: CASSLTGLDEQYF.